This T cell receptor (beta chain) was captured in a study of T cells in Graves' hyperthyroidism and ophthalmopathy (dated by TCRdb to 2018 to 2020). General notes on the study: A discovery cohort of roughly 100 patients, fewer than 50 with Graves' ophthalmopathy and about 60 with stable Graves' hyperthyroidism, was used to find distinguishing TCR V-J signatures. Whether ophthalmopathy could be predicted prospectively was tested in an independent validation cohort made up of 18 hyperthyroidism patients plus 17 patients who later progressed to ophthalmopathy. For training and testing, the 100 or so patients in the discovery cohort were randomly divided in a 7:3 ratio. The paper describes TCR Vbeta CDR3 sequencing of 135 peripheral blood samples, made up of 43 ophthalmopathy patients, roughly 80 hyperthyroidism patients and roughly 17 progressor patients. The study also compared thyroid tissue and blood T-cell repertoires from more than five Graves' hyperthyroidism patients. After sampling, hyperthyroidism patients received methimazole starting at 30 mg daily, and ophthalmopathy patients received high-dose intravenous methylprednisolone. What the study reported, not specific to this receptor: No statistical method was used to set the sample size in advance, and investigators knew the group allocation. During validation, the model predicted progression to ophthalmopathy a median of around 7 months ahead of onset, with around 70% sensitivity and more than 72% specificity. Blood samples also contained most of the expanded thyroid clonotypes (frequency above 0.001), which suggests that blood repertoires may reflect thyroid immune responses. In cross-validation, a model built on a 13 V-J signature told ophthalmopathy apart from stable hyperthyroidism with under 90% sensitivity and 81% to 82% specificity, and in testing the same model reached 80%/75%.

CDR1 and CDR2 (MNHNY, SVGAGI) derive from the germline V gene (reference sequence). There are 15 amino acids in the CDR3, from cysteine to phenylalanine inclusive. The CDR3 DNA has 45 bases and is translated from base 1. V loses 2 bases at its end and J loses 3 bases; junction bases beyond the gene matches: 6. Stable Graves' hyperthyroidism was defined as no progression to ophthalmopathy during 18 months of follow-up. Hyperthyroidism patients were aged 18 to 65 years and newly diagnosed, with disease duration of less than 2 months. The study excluded patients with uncontrolled infections, other autoimmune diseases, pregnancy or lactation. Diagnoses were established on the basis of clinical symptoms, serum thyroxine and TRAb, thyroid ultrasound, and orbital computed tomography. Trizol reagent was used to extract total RNA, and RNA quality was then checked on an Agilent 2100 Bioanalyzer. The TCR beta CDR3 regions were amplified from RNA transcripts. The first round of RT-PCR for the TCR CDR3 was performed with the HTBI primer set and the Qiagen OneStep RT-PCR kit. Libraries were constructed in a second round of multiplex PCR, after which size selection and purification were carried out. Libraries were sequenced paired-end with 100 bp reads on an Illumina HiSeq2000. Regarding the original processing steps: SOAPnuke was used to process the raw data, removing reads that contained adapters or uncalled bases, had a mean Phred below 15, or lacked an exact match to the constant primer or identifier. COPE v1.2.5 was used to merge the high-quality paired reads, and each unique nucleotide sequence was defined as a clonotype. Clonotypes were aligned to IMGT TRBV, TRBD and TRBJ reference segments using MiTCR v1.1. The analysis included only V-J combinations with a frequency above 0.0001, which together covered more than 98% of the repertoires. The TCS score was defined as F50 (clonal expansion) divided by E x V (chaos), with BLOSUM62-based TCRdist calculated between CDR3 peptides within each V-J. Welch's t-statistics and random forest reduced just over 500 V-J features to 13, which were used in a naive Bayes classifier (R e1071). Thyroid-blood repertoire similarity was quantified with the Morisita-Horn index. The public reads were run again by TCRdb, first through fastp at Q25 and then through MiXCR, and only productive beta chains were kept. Each record represents a unique CDR3 protein, reported with the most common genes and DNA among its rows. The V and J calls shown here were made by TCRdb, not taken from the authors' results. The sample data list 500,000 to 600,000 distinct CDR3 sequences, and just over 45% of these were observed just once. More than 7.5% of the sample is held by the ten biggest clonotypes.

This clonotype was detected ten times or more. No cognate antigen has been identified for it. Base qualities were left out, and no much larger clone turns up one base away. Sequencing was done on a sample of peripheral blood or thyroid tissue (not recorded which). This TCR came from a woman aged 18-29 years with Graves' hyperthyroidism. The chain is assembled from TRBV6-6 and TRBJ1-2; 7 junctional bases match TRBD1. The CDR3 region has the sequence CASSYPTGNYYGYTF. The DNA is as follows: TGTGCCAGCAGTTACCCGACAGGGAATTACTATGGCTACACCTTC.